Following are 29 T cell receptor beta chains from one sample sequenced in a study of T-cell memory formation after mild COVID-19. From the 5' RACE reads, TCRdb called clonotypes with MiXCR, one entry per CDR3 protein. The sample shows 400,000 to 550,000 distinct CDR3 sequences, around 25% of them seen only once. Sample: PBMCs or a T cell subset sorted from them (not recorded which). The receptor source for this set is an adult woman who had mild COVID-19 (a few samples of this study predate the infection). Cell type and time point are not known.

This clonotype was counted between two and nine times. This rearrangement joins TRBV4-1 to TRBJ2-1, with D unclear. Germline CDR1 and CDR2: MGHRA and YSYEKL. CDR3 length: 14 amino acids. V was shortened by 1 base and J by 4 bases, with 8 bases between the two germline ends. CDR3 sequence (DNA): TGCGCCAGCAGCCAAGTTGGAGTATACAATGAGCAGTTCTTC. Amino acids: CASSQVGVYNEQFF.

This clonotype was picked up a small number of times. The V gene is TRBV10-3, the J gene TRBJ2-1; 9 positions agree with TRBD1. Germline loops: CDR1 ENHRY, CDR2 SYGVKD. Germline trimming cut 2 bases from V and 10 bases from J; bases unmatched to any gene: 6. CDR3 size: 14 residues. The CDR3 DNA reads as TGTGCCATCAGTGAGGACAGGGGGGTTATAGAGCAGTTCTTC. Its protein is CAISEDRGVIEQFF.

This clonotype was counted many times. This chain uses TRBV10-2 with TRBJ2-5; D may be TRBD2 (6 bases). From germline, CDR1 is WSHSY and CDR2 SAAADI. V gave up 4 bases and J gave up 0 bases, with 15 bases separating them. There are 16 residues in the CDR3. CDR3 nucleotides: TGCGCCAGCAGTGTCACCGGGACTTGGTACCAAGAGACCCAGTACTTC. This gives the protein CASSVTGTWYQETQYF.

This clonotype showed up just a few times. The V and J genes are TRBV30 and TRBJ2-1; 8 nucleotides align to TRBD2. This CDR3 is built from 16 residues. The germline CDR1 and CDR2 sequences are GTSNPN and SVGIG (reference sequence). V dropped 2 bases and J dropped 0; count of bases not matched to a gene: 6. In nucleotides, the CDR3 is TGTGCCTGGAGTCCCAGCGGGGGAGGCTCCTACAATGAGCAGTTCTTC. Amino acid sequence: CAWSPSGGGSYNEQFF. Full variable domain (rest looked up from reference TRBV30 and TRBJ2-1): SQTIHQWPATLVQPVGSPLSLECTVEGTSNPNLYWYRQAAGRGLQLLFYSVGIGQISSEVPQNLSASRPQDRQFILSSKKLLLSDSGFYLCAWSPSGGGSYNEQFFGPGTRLTVL.

The rearrangement links TRBV20-1 to TRBJ1-1; D unresolved. This CDR3 has 12 residues. The V gene's germline CDR1 is DFQATT and CDR2 SNEGSKA (reference sequence). Trimming cost V 6 bases and J 0 bases, with 8 bases left between them. CDR3 in amino acids: CSALQLNTEAFF. CDR3 bases: TGCAGTGCCCTACAGCTGAACACTGAAGCTTTCTTT.

V and J are TRBV29-1 and TRBJ1-1, with a weak D call TRBD1 (6 bases). V lost 8 bases and J lost 0, with 13 bases in between. The germline gives CDR1 SQVTM, CDR2 ANQGSEA. CDR3 length equals 13 residues. The CDR3 here is CSLQGGLNTEAFF. CDR3 in DNA: TGCAGCCTACAGGGAGGTCTGAACACTGAAGCTTTCTTT.

The sample holds a few counts of this clonotype. This rearrangement joins TRBV19 to TRBJ2-3, with D hard to call. Germline V gene sequence: CDR1 LNHDA, CDR2 SQIVND (reference sequence). The CDR3 totals 12 residues. V was clipped by 4 bases and J by 5 bases, with 7 bases between them. The CDR3 loop is CASSTSGDTQYF. CDR3 nucleotide sequence: TGTGCCAGTAGTACCTCGGGAGATACGCAGTATTTT.

The rearrangement uses TRBV5-1 and TRBJ2-2, with 8 bases lining up with TRBD1. The V gene's germline CDR1 is SGHRS and CDR2 YFSETQ. The trim removed 4 bases at V and 7 bases at J, leaving 24 bases unmatched. The length of the CDR3 is 20 residues. CDR3 sequence reads: CASSAGQGLLQGVSVGELFF. In DNA form, the CDR3 reads TGCGCCAGCAGCGCAGGACAGGGCCTCCTCCAAGGCGTTTCCGTCGGGGAGCTGTTTTTT. Based on the CDR3 plus reference TRBV5-1 and TRBJ2-2, the full variable domain is KAGVTQTPRYLIKTRGQQVTLSCSPISGHRSVSWYQQTPGQGLQFLFEYFSETQRNKGNFPGRFSGRQFSNSRSEMNVSTLELGDSALYLCASSAGQGLLQGVSVGELFFGEGSRLTVL.

The genes are TRBV30 and TRBJ1-1, with D perhaps TRBD1 (5 bases). V gave up 2 bases and J gave up 0 bases, with 10 bases separating them. Germline V gene data show CDR1 as GTSNPN and CDR2 as SVGIG (reference sequence). The CDR3 spans 14 residues. The CDR3 bases are TGTGCCTGGAGTCCGGGGACGGTGAACACTGAAGCTTTCTTT. It yields the protein CAWSPGTVNTEAFF.

A few counts support this clonotype. This rearrangement joins TRBV14 to TRBJ2-7, with a weak D call TRBD2 (6 bases). Per the germline V gene, CDR1 is SGHDN and CDR2 is FVKESK. Trimming cost V 0 bases and J 5 bases, with 14 bases left between them. This CDR3 is built from 15 residues. Here the CDR3 DNA reads TGTGCCAGCAGCCAAGAAGCGGGCAGGACCCACGAGCAGTACTTC. Amino acid sequence: CASSQEAGRTHEQYF.

V gene TRBV19 combines with J gene TRBJ2-2, with TRBD1 identical over 8 bases. The CDR3 extends over 14 amino acids. Germline V lookup: CDR1 LNHDA, CDR2 SQIVND (reference sequence). V lost 4 bases, J lost 6 bases, and 4 bases stayed unmatched. The CDR3 sequence is CASSTLTGAGELFF. The CDR3 DNA reads TGTGCCAGTAGTACCCTGACAGGGGCCGGGGAGCTGTTTTTT.

This chain uses TRBV12-3 or TRBV12-4 with TRBJ1-3; a possible D gene is TRBD1 (6 bases). This CDR3 has 16 amino acids. V was shortened by 5 bases and J by 3 bases, with 17 bases between the two germline ends. The CDR3 region has the DNA TGTGCCAGCAGTGATTGGACAGCCGATCATGGAAACACCATATATTTT. This gives the protein CASSDWTADHGNTIYF.

The chain employs TRBV6-5 and TRBJ2-5; 9 bases match TRBD2. Germline assignment: CDR1 MNHEY and CDR2 SVGAGI. The CDR3 has 14 residues. The V gene end was trimmed by 8 bases and the J gene end by 5 bases; junction bases not matched to a gene: 9. The CDR3 spells CASGIAGARETQYF. The CDR3 nucleotides are TGTGCCAGCGGGATAGCGGGAGCCCGGGAGACCCAGTACTTC.

This clonotype was counted only a few times. V and J are TRBV7-9 and TRBJ2-2; the D is unclear. From germline, CDR1 is SEHNR and CDR2 FQNEAQ (reference sequence). V was clipped by 5 bases and J by 0 bases, with 10 bases between them. This CDR3 spans 15 amino acids. The CDR3 nucleotides read TGTGCCAGCAGCCCAGGTCCCGCGAACACCGGGGAGCTGTTTTTT. It is translated as CASSPGPANTGELFF.

This clonotype was picked up a small number of times. This chain joins TRBV3-1 and TRBJ2-1; D gene uncertain. The ends were cut back, 4 bases at V and 4 bases at J, with 8 bases in the middle. The germline gives CDR1 LGHDT, CDR2 YNNKEL (reference sequence). CDR3 length equals 13 residues. CDR3 loop: CASSPSWYNEQFF. CDR3 sequence (DNA): TGTGCCAGCAGCCCATCCTGGTACAATGAGCAGTTCTTC.

This clonotype appeared a few times. This sequence joins TRBV4-1 and TRBJ2-4; tentatively, D is TRBD1 (6 bases). From germline, CDR1 is MGHRA and CDR2 YSYEKL. The germline V and J ends were trimmed by 1 base and 4 bases, with 11 bases remaining between them. This CDR3 region has 15 residues. CDR3 nucleotides: TGCGCCAGCAGCCAAGTTACTACAGGGAAAAACATTCAGTACTTC. Translating gives CASSQVTTGKNIQYF.

This clonotype was seen more than once but under ten times. The chain links TRBV7-6 to TRBJ1-2; no clear D gene. V lost 1 base to trimming and J lost 5 bases, with 8 bases between them. This CDR3 contains 13 residues. Germline V gene data show CDR1 as SGHVS and CDR2 as FNYEAQ. CDR3 coding DNA: TGTGCCAGCAGCTTAGTATTCGGGTATGGCTACACCTTC. Protein sequence: CASSLVFGYGYTF.

The gene calls are TRBV4-1 and TRBJ1-1; D uncertain. Between the trimmed V and J ends, which lost 4 bases and 6 bases, there was a span of 12 bases. The CDR3 covers 13 residues. Germline V gene data show CDR1 as MGHRA and CDR2 as YSYEKL. The CDR3 is CASSPREVAEAFF. CDR3 coding DNA: TGCGCCAGCAGCCCTAGGGAGGTGGCTGAAGCTTTCTTT.

The chain has TRBV5-1 and TRBJ1-2; D call uncertain. The V gene's germline CDR1 is SGHRS and CDR2 YFSETQ. V lost 4 bases and J 6 bases, leaving 7 bases between the germline ends. The CDR3 has 11 residues. CDR3 in DNA: TGCGCCAGCAGCGACCTGGATGGCTACACCTTC. Translating it yields CASSDLDGYTF.

The J gene is TRBJ2-7, the V gene TRBV13; possibly TRBD1 or TRBD2 for D (7 bases each). Germline V lookup: CDR1 PRHDT, CDR2 FYEKMQ (reference sequence). Trimming cost V 5 bases and J 3 bases, with 23 bases left between them. CDR3 length equals 17 residues. CDR3 nucleotide sequence: TGTGCCAGCAGCCCCCAAGGGGGGGACAGACCCGACTACGAGCAGTACTTC. This translates into CASSPQGGDRPDYEQYF.

This clonotype has at least ten counts. One end of the junction fails to match germline, which may point to a read error. V is TRBV5-1 and J is TRBJ2-2; D may be TRBD1 (6 bases). Germline V CDR1 and CDR2: SGHRS, YFSETQ. The CDR3 consists of 14 residues. The CDR3 DNA reads as TGTGCCAGCAGCTCGACAGGGAACACCGGGGAGCTGTTTTTT. This codes for CASSSTGNTGELFF.

CDR3: CASSPTGGSQETQYF. The CDR3, as DNA: TGCGCCAGCAGCCCGACGGGGGGCTCCCAGGAGACCCAGTACTTC. This chain joins TRBV4-3 and TRBJ2-5; TRBD2 might be the D (7 bases). Germline V gene data show CDR1 as LGHNA and CDR2 as YSLEER. V shed 4 bases and J shed 5 bases, with 17 bases lying between them. This CDR3 contains 15 residues.

The J gene is TRBJ2-7, the V gene TRBV29-1; unclear D gene. Germline CDR1 and CDR2: SQVTM and ANQGSEA. The CDR3 sequence is 12 residues long. With 8 bases removed from V and 0 bases from J, the gap between germline ends came to 11 bases. CDR3 in DNA: TGCAGCATGATGACGTCCTCCTACGAGCAGTACTTC. Encoded protein: CSMMTSSYEQYF.

This clonotype has just a few counts. The rearrangement uses TRBV5-1 and TRBJ2-1; D unresolved. The CDR3 is 13 amino acids. The germline V gene encodes CDR1 SGHRS and CDR2 YFSETQ. V was clipped by 0 bases and J by 8 bases, with 9 bases between them. The CDR3 spells CASSLDWGYEQFF. As DNA, the CDR3 is TGCGCCAGCAGCTTGGATTGGGGATATGAGCAGTTCTTC.

V and J are TRBV18 and TRBJ2-1, with D perhaps matching TRBD1 or TRBD2 (5 bases each). V was pared by 2 bases and J by 2 bases, with 10 bases between. The CDR3 is made up of 15 amino acids. Germline loops: CDR1 KGHSH, CDR2 LQKENI. The CDR3 sequence: CASSPLGDPYNEQFF. The CDR3 bases are TGTGCCAGCTCACCATTAGGGGACCCCTACAATGAGCAGTTCTTC.

The chain recombines TRBV19 with TRBJ2-6; no definite D call. Per germline, CDR1 LNHDA and CDR2 SQIVND (reference sequence). The CDR3 spans 16 residues. V gave up 3 bases and J gave up 0 bases, with 9 bases separating them. This CDR3 is CASSMWGSSGANVLTF. The CDR3 region has the DNA TGTGCCAGTAGTATGTGGGGATCCTCTGGGGCCAACGTCCTGACTTTC.

V is TRBV20-1 and J is TRBJ2-7, with D perhaps TRBD2 (5 bases). Germline V gene data show CDR1 as DFQATT and CDR2 as SNEGSKA (reference sequence). This CDR3 region has 14 residues. Trimming shortened V by 0 bases and J by 4 bases, and 13 bases separated the two germline ends. CDR3 DNA sequence: TGCAGTGCTAGAGAGATCGTGGAGGTATACGAGCAGTACTTC. It translates to CSAREIVEVYEQYF.

This chain links TRBV20-1 with TRBJ1-5; D uncertain. Trimming shortened V by 0 bases and J by 1 base, and 4 bases separated the two germline ends. Germline values: CDR1 DFQATT, CDR2 SNEGSKA (reference sequence). The CDR3 is 13 amino acids. The CDR3, as DNA: TGCAGTGCTAGAGAGGGCAGCAATCAGCCCCAGCATTTT. It translates to CSAREGSNQPQHF.

This clonotype was counted only a few times. This chain uses TRBV6-2 or TRBV6-3 with TRBJ2-3; 10 bases map to TRBD1. The CDR3 sequence is 16 residues long. Germline CDR1 and CDR2: MNHEY and SVGEGT. Losses at the gene ends were 2 bases for V and 3 bases for J; bases not matched to a gene: 5. CDR3 sequence: CASSYGDRGSTDTQYF. DNA for the CDR3: TGTGCCAGCAGTTACGGGGACAGGGGTTCGACAGATACGCAGTATTTT.